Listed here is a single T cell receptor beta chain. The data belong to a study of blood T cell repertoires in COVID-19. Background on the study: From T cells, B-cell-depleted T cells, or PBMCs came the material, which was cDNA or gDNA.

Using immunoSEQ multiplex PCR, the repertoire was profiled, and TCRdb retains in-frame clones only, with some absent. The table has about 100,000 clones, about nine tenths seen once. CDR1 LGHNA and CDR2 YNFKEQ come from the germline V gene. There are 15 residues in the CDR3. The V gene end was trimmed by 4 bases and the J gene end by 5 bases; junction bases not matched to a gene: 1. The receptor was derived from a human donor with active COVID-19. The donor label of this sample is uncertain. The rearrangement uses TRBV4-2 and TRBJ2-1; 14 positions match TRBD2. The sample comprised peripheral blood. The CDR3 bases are TGTGCCAGCAGCCCGGGACTAGCGGGGGACAATGAGCAGTTCTTC. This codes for CASSPGLAGDNEQFF.